A single sample is the source of the 10 T cell receptor beta chains below, sequenced in a study of response to subunit inactivated influenza vaccine. TCRdb re-called the RT-PCR reads with MiXCR, one entry per CDR3 protein. This table has around 570,000 distinct CDR3 sequences, around 11% appearing once. The sample was also reused in another study, on T cells expressing NK-cell markers. This second study says: In generating TCR beta cDNA, 5'RACE template switching with UMIs was used.

This material consisted of PBMCs from blood, taken on the day of vaccination. The receptors were gathered from a middle-aged man who received an inactivated influenza vaccine.

The CDR3 loop is CASSDTRTGPLGGELFF. The CDR3 DNA follows: TGTGCCAGCAGTGATACGCGGACAGGGCCTTTGGGTGGGGAGCTGTTTTTT. The chain recombines TRBV6-1 with TRBJ2-2, with 8 bases identical to TRBD1. Trimming removed 3 bases from V and 8 bases from J; junction bases left unmatched: 14. The germline V gene encodes CDR1 MNHNS and CDR2 SASEGT. The CDR3 consists of 17 residues.

The V and J genes are TRBV6-1 and TRBJ2-3, with D maybe TRBD1 (5 bases). The V gene lost 6 bases and the J gene lost 7 bases, with 14 bases spanning the gap. CDR1 is MNHNS and CDR2 is SASEGT in the germline V gene. The CDR3 is 13 amino acids. Here the CDR3 DNA reads TGTGCCAGCAGCAAAAGGGGTAGCTATACGCAGTATTTT. This sequence encodes CASSKRGSYTQYF.

The table lists this clonotype with many counts. This rearrangement joins TRBV5-1 to TRBJ2-6; possibly TRBD2 for D (6 bases). CDR1 SGHRS and CDR2 YFSETQ come from the germline V gene. V was cut by 2 bases and J by 2 bases, with 17 bases left in between. The CDR3 spans 18 residues. The CDR3 protein is CASSFQAGATTGANVLTF. The CDR3 nucleotides are TGCGCCAGCAGCTTCCAAGCGGGCGCGACGACTGGGGCCAACGTCCTGACTTTC.

The chain joins TRBV24-1 to TRBJ2-1; 9 bases match TRBD2. This CDR3 has 14 amino acids. The ends lost 9 bases at V and 8 bases at J; junction bases unmatched: 10. In germline, CDR1 is KGHDR, CDR2 SFDVKD. CDR3 protein: CATGGGVVGDEQFF. For the CDR3, the DNA is TGTGCCACCGGCGGGGGGGTTGTAGGCGATGAGCAGTTCTTC.

This clonotype was seen only a few times. The genes are TRBV6-2 or TRBV6-3 and TRBJ2-1; 10 nucleotides line up with TRBD1. Looked up from germline, CDR1 is MNHEY and CDR2 is SVGEGT. Trimming took 6 bases from V and 7 from J; bases not matched to a gene: 9. The CDR3 has 15 amino acids. The CDR3 sequence: CASSRQGAVVNEQFF. The CDR3 nucleotides are TGTGCCAGCAGCAGACAGGGGGCGGTTGTAAATGAGCAGTTCTTC.

V and J are TRBV3-1 and TRBJ2-5, with a possible D match to TRBD2 (5 bases). The CDR3 loop spans 16 amino acids. CDR1 is LGHDT and CDR2 is YNNKEL in the germline V gene (reference sequence). The V end lost 2 bases, the J end lost 0 bases, and 13 bases lay between the germline ends. The DNA for the CDR3 is TGTGCCAGCAGCCAAAACGAGGGCGGGTACCAAGAGACCCAGTACTTC. Translated, it gives CASSQNEGGYQETQYF.

This clonotype was seen more than once but under ten times. The CDR3 protein is CASSPQYGRGVPNEQFF. CDR3 DNA sequence: TGTGCCAGCAGTCCCCAGTATGGGCGGGGAGTACCCAATGAGCAGTTCTTC. The V and J genes are TRBV28 and TRBJ2-1, with a weak D call TRBD2 (6 bases). Trimming shortened V by 5 bases and J by 6 bases, and 23 bases separated the two germline ends. The V gene's germline CDR1 is MDHEN and CDR2 SYDVKM. The CDR3 has 17 amino acids.

This clonotype has just a few counts. The chain joins TRBV6-5 to TRBJ2-5; TRBD1 aligns across 9 bases. The ends lost 0 bases at V and 3 bases at J; junction bases unmatched: 5. Germline CDR1 reads MNHEY; CDR2 reads SVGAGI. The CDR3 is 16 amino acids. The CDR3 region has the DNA TGTGCCAGCAGTTACTCGGAGACAGGGGGTAAAGAGACCCAGTACTTC. It is translated as CASSYSETGGKETQYF.

This clonotype came up a few times. The rearrangement uses TRBV20-1 and TRBJ2-7, with D perhaps TRBD1 (6 bases). The CDR3 totals 15 residues. The germline gives CDR1 DFQATT, CDR2 SNEGSKA (reference sequence). V dropped 0 bases and J dropped 5 bases, with 17 bases sitting between them. The chain's CDR3 is CSAREATGSDHEQYF. The CDR3 DNA is TGCAGTGCTAGAGAGGCGACAGGATCCGACCACGAGCAGTACTTC.

This clonotype appeared many times. The chain is built from TRBV2 and TRBJ2-4; D possibly corresponds to TRBD2 (6 bases). The CDR3 has 15 residues. V gave up 5 bases and J gave up 3 bases, with 14 bases separating them. The germline V gene encodes CDR1 SNHLY and CDR2 FYNNEI. This chain's CDR3 is CASSRLDGSKNIQYF. The CDR3 nucleotides are TGTGCCAGCAGTCGACTAGACGGGAGCAAAAACATTCAGTACTTC.